These 17 T cell receptor beta chains share one sample of origin, sequenced in a study of blood T cell repertoires in COVID-19. Clones were sequenced by immunoSEQ multiplex PCR, and TCRdb holds only the in-frame ones, with some missing. The repertoire includes roughly 260,000 clones, 80% to 90% of them detected once, and about 2.1% sits in the top ten. The source material was peripheral blood. The receptors were gathered from a woman aged 45 to 65 with acute or convalescent COVID-19.

The genes are TRBV6-5 and TRBJ2-1; 8 nucleotides match TRBD2. Germline-derived CDR1 and CDR2 are MNHEY and SVGAGI. The CDR3 has 14 residues. Losses at the gene ends were 8 bases for V and 7 bases for J; bases not matched to a gene: 10. The CDR3 reads CASRGSGRLNEQFF. CDR3 in DNA: TGTGCCAGCCGCGGCAGCGGGAGACTTAATGAGCAGTTCTTC.

This chain uses TRBV28 with TRBJ1-2, with 9 bases aligning to TRBD1. This CDR3 has 17 residues. Germline V gene lookup returns CDR1 MDHEN and CDR2 SYDVKM. V trimming: 3 bases; J trimming: 4 bases; junction bases outside the gene matches: 12. CDR3 loop: CASSFQGTGSFLYGYTF. Here the CDR3 DNA reads TGTGCCAGCAGTTTTCAGGGGACAGGGTCCTTTCTCTATGGCTACACCTTC.

The chain has TRBV19 and TRBJ1-4; a weak D match, TRBD1 (5 bases). The CDR3 is 15 amino acids. In germline, CDR1 is LNHDA, CDR2 SQIVND (reference sequence). Deletions cut 1 base from V and 2 bases from J, with 8 bases between. The CDR3 DNA reads as TGTGCCAGTAGTATAGTAGGGGTTACTAATGAAAAACTGTTTTTT. Translating it yields CASSIVGVTNEKLFF.

The rearrangement links TRBV7-3 to TRBJ2-1; maybe TRBD2 (6 bases). CDR3 size: 16 residues. Germline V gene data show CDR1 as SGHTA and CDR2 as FQGTGA. Trimming shortened V by 2 bases and J by 4 bases, and 15 bases separated the two germline ends. CDR3 nucleotide sequence: TGTGCCAGCAGCTTATTGGGCGGGGTTAGTTACAATGAGCAGTTCTTC. This sequence encodes CASSLLGGVSYNEQFF.

The chain has TRBV18 and TRBJ2-7, with 10 positions matching TRBD2. This CDR3 has 15 residues. Germline values: CDR1 KGHSH, CDR2 LQKENI. The V gene end was trimmed by 1 base and the J gene end by 3 bases; junction bases not matched to a gene: 3. In DNA form, the CDR3 reads TGTGCCAGCTCACCACGAGGACTAGCGGTCTACGAGCAGTACTTC. Amino acid sequence: CASSPRGLAVYEQYF.

The rearrangement joins TRBV29-1 to TRBJ1-1; 7 bases are shared with TRBD1. The ends lost 7 bases at V and 4 bases at J; junction bases unmatched: 6. This CDR3 region has 12 residues. Germline V lookup: CDR1 SQVTM, CDR2 ANQGSEA. CDR3 sequence reads: CSGGQKSTEAFF. The CDR3 nucleotides read TGCAGCGGGGGACAGAAGAGCACTGAAGCTTTCTTT.

The genes are TRBV3-1 (or the pseudogene TRBV3-2) and TRBJ2-1, with TRBD1 matching 9 bases. The length of the CDR3 is 15 residues. V lost 3 bases, J lost 2 bases, and 2 bases stayed unmatched. CDR1 and CDR2 (germline): LGHDT, YNNKEL (reference sequence). The CDR3, as DNA: TGTGCCAGCAGCCAGGGACAGGGCCCCTACAATGAGCAGTTCTTC. Protein sequence: CASSQGQGPYNEQFF.

This clone was recorded once. The chain couples TRBV2 to TRBJ2-5; D perhaps matches TRBD1 (5 bases). The germline V and J ends were trimmed by 8 bases and 1 base, with 14 bases remaining between them. This CDR3 region has 14 residues. Germline V CDR1 and CDR2: SNHLY, FYNNEI. The chain's CDR3 is CASDQGTVQETQYF. The DNA for the CDR3 is TGTGCCAGCGATCAGGGCACAGTCCAAGAGACCCAGTACTTC.

The chain links TRBV3-1 (or the pseudogene TRBV3-2) to TRBJ2-5; unclear D gene. The length of the CDR3 is 15 residues. Germline V gene data show CDR1 as LGHDT and CDR2 as YNNKEL (reference sequence). Deletions cut 0 bases from V and 2 bases from J, with 10 bases between. CDR3 region: CASSQDLSEQETQYF. Here the CDR3 DNA reads TGTGCCAGCAGCCAAGATTTGAGCGAGCAAGAGACCCAGTACTTC.

The V and J genes are TRBV6-1 and TRBJ2-7; D call uncertain. V lost 3 bases, J lost 9 bases, and 15 bases lay in between. The CDR3 runs 13 residues. The germline V gene has CDR1 MNHNS and CDR2 SASEGT. The CDR3 nucleotides read TGTGCCAGCAGTGAGGTGTGGCAAACGGGGCAGTACTTC. Translating gives CASSEVWQTGQYF.

CDR3 in amino acids: CASSLSGEEPYEQYF. The CDR3, as DNA: TGCGCCAGCAGCCTAAGCGGGGAAGAACCCTACGAGCAGTACTTC. The gene calls are TRBV5-1 and TRBJ2-7; the match to TRBD2 covers 7 bases. This CDR3 is 15 amino acids long. The germline gives CDR1 SGHRS, CDR2 YFSETQ. J gave up 2 bases and V 4 bases, and 9 bases lay outside the gene matches.

This sequence joins TRBV29-1 and TRBJ1-1; TRBD1 agrees at 11 bases. The CDR3 totals 14 residues. Germline V lookup: CDR1 SQVTM, CDR2 ANQGSEA. Losses at the gene ends were 6 bases for V and 4 bases for J; bases not matched to a gene: 7. The CDR3, as DNA: TGCAGCGTGCCATTGGACAGGGGGCCCACTGAAGCTTTCTTT. It codes for CSVPLDRGPTEAFF.

The chain employs TRBV2 and TRBJ1-2; TRBD1 matches 8 bases. Germline values: CDR1 SNHLY, CDR2 FYNNEI. The CDR3 contains 13 residues. Losses at the gene ends were 8 bases for V and 6 bases for J; bases not matched to a gene: 8. The CDR3 coding sequence is TGTGCCAGCCAGGAACAGGGGGGGGATGGCTACACCTTC. Its protein product is CASQEQGGDGYTF.

The rearrangement uses TRBV2 and TRBJ1-4; no reliable D call. The germline gives CDR1 SNHLY, CDR2 FYNNEI. The CDR3 covers 13 residues. The V and J ends lost 6 bases and 7 bases respectively, with 12 bases between them. This CDR3 is CASREGFSEKLFF. CDR3 sequence (DNA): TGTGCCAGCAGGGAGGGATTTAGTGAAAAACTGTTTTTT. Full variable domain (outside the CDR3, taken from reference TRBV2 and TRBJ1-4): EPEVTQTPSHQVTQMGQEVILRCVPISNHLYFYWYRQILGQKVEFLVSFYNNEISEKSEIFDDQFSVERPDGSNFTLKIRSTKLEDSAMYFCASREGFSEKLFFGSGTQLSVL.

This clone was seen more than once but under ten times. V is TRBV18 and J is TRBJ2-2, with 10 bases aligning to TRBD1. CDR3 length equals 15 residues. CDR1 and CDR2 (germline): KGHSH, LQKENI. The V segment lost 5 bases and the J segment 3 bases; nucleotides outside the gene matches: 3. The CDR3 region is CASSSDRGYTGELFF. For the CDR3, the DNA is TGTGCCAGCTCATCGGACAGGGGGTACACCGGGGAGCTGTTTTTT. Variable domain in full (rest from reference TRBV18 and TRBJ2-2): NAGVMQNPRHLVRRRGQEARLRCSPMKGHSHVYWYRQLPEEGLKFMVYLQKENIIDESGMPKERFSAEFPKEGPSILRIQQVVRGDSAAYFCASSSDRGYTGELFFGEGSRLTVL.

A single count supports this clone. This chain joins TRBV6-5 and TRBJ1-6, with D tentatively TRBD1 (5 bases). The CDR3 runs 14 residues. Germline lookup yields CDR1 MNHEY and CDR2 SVGAGI. The V gene lost 0 bases and the J gene lost 8 bases, with 8 bases spanning the gap. CDR3 region: CASSYSAGDSPLHF. The CDR3 DNA follows: TGTGCCAGCAGTTACTCCGCGGGGGATTCACCCCTCCACTTT.

The chain employs TRBV18 and TRBJ1-1; D not certain. CDR3 length equals 13 residues. Germline values: CDR1 KGHSH, CDR2 LQKENI. V lost 7 bases, J lost 1 base, and 10 bases lay in between. The CDR3 DNA is TGTGCCAGCTGTAGGGAGTGGAACACTGAAGCTTTCTTT. This translates into CASCREWNTEAFF.